Detailed here is one T cell receptor (beta chain). This specimen comes from a study of blood T cell repertoires in COVID-19. Study details: COVID-19 samples from acute and convalescent phases originated in the United States, Italy and Spain. Sources were T cells, B-cell-depleted T cells, or PBMCs; the material itself was cDNA or gDNA.

Using immunoSEQ multiplex PCR, the repertoire was profiled, and TCRdb retains in-frame clones only, with some absent. The sample holds about 200,000 clones, 80% to 90% seen once. Participants were placed into cohorts based on the clinical history they reported. Participants classified as exposed had met a COVID-19 case within 2 weeks before study entry. The material sequenced was PBMCs or T cells enriched from blood (not recorded which). The receptor was derived from a woman aged 25 to 45 who had been exposed to COVID-19.

The CDR3: CASTERQGLDTEAFF. For the CDR3, the DNA is TGTGCCAGCACTGAGAGACAGGGTCTTGACACTGAAGCTTTCTTT. The V gene is TRBV6-6, the J gene TRBJ1-1; 7 bases are a match to TRBD1. Germline loops: CDR1 MNHNY, CDR2 SVGAGI (reference sequence). This CDR3 has 15 residues. Unmatched junction bases numbered 11, after V lost 7 bases and J lost 3 bases.